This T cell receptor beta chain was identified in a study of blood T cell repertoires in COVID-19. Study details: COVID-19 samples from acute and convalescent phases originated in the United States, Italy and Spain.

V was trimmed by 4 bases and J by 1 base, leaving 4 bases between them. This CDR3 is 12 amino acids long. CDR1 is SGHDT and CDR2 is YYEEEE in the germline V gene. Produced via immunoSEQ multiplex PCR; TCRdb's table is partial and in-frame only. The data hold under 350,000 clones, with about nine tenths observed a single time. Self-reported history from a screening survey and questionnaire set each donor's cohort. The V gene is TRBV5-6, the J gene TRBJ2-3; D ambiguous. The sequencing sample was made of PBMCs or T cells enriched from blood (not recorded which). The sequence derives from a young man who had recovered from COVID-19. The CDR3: CASSPGTDTQYF. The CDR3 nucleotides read TGTGCCAGCAGCCCGGGCACAGATACGCAGTATTTT.